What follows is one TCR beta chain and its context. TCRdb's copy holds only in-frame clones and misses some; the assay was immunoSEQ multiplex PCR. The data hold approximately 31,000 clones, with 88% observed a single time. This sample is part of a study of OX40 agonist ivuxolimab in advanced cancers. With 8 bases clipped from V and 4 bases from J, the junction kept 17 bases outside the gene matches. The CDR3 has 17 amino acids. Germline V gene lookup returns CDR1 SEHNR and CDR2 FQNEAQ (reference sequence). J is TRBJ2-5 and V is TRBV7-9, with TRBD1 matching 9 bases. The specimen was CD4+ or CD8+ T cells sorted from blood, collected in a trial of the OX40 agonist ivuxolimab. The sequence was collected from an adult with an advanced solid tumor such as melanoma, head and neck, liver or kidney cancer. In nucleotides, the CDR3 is TGTGCCAGCGATAAGCAGGGATCACAGGGGGCCACAGAGACCCAGTACTTC. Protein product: CASDKQGSQGATETQYF.